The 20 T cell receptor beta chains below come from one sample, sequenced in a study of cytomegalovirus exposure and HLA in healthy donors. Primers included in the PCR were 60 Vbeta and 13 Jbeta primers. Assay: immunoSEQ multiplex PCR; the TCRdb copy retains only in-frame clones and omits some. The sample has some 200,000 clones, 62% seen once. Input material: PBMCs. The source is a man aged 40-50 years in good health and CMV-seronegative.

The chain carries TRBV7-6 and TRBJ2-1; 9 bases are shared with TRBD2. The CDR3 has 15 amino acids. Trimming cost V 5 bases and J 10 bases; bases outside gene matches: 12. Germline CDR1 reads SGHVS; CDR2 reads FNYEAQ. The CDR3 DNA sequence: TGTGCCAGCAGCCTAATGGGACTAGCTGTCGACGAGCAGTTCTTC. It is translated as CASSLMGLAVDEQFF.

The CDR3 DNA sequence: TGTGCCAGCAGACCAGACTCTGCCGGGAAGACCTACGAGCAGTACTTC. As protein: CASRPDSAGKTYEQYF. The genes are TRBV7-2 and TRBJ2-7; the D gene is possibly TRBD2 (5 bases). The germline gives CDR1 SGHTA, CDR2 FQGNSA. Trimming took off 6 bases at V and 2 bases at J, with 20 bases between the two ends. CDR3 length: 16 amino acids.

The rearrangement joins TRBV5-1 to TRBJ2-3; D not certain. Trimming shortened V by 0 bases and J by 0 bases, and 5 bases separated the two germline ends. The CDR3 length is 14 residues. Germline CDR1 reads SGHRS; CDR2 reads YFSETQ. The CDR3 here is CASSLGHSTDTQYF. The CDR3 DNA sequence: TGCGCCAGCAGCTTGGGGCACAGCACAGATACGCAGTATTTT.

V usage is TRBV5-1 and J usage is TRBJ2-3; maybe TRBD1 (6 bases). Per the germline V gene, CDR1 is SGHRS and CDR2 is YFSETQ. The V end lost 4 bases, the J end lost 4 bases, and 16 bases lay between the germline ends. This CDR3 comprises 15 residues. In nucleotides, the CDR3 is TGCGCCAGCAGCCCGGAGGCAGGGGCACCAGATACGCAGTATTTT. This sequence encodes CASSPEAGAPDTQYF. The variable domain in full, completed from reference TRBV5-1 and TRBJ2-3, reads KAGVTQTPRYLIKTRGQQVTLSCSPISGHRSVSWYQQTPGQGLQFLFEYFSETQRNKGNFPGRFSGRQFSNSRSEMNVSTLELGDSALYLCASSPEAGAPDTQYFGPGTRLTVL.

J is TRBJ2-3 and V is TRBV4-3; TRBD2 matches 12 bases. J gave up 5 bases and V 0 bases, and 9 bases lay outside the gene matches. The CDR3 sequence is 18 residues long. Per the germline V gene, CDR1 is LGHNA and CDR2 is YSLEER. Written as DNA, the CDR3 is TGCGCCAGCAGCCAAGATGCGGCACTAGCGGGAGGTGAAGATACGCAGTATTTT. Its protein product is CASSQDAALAGGEDTQYF.

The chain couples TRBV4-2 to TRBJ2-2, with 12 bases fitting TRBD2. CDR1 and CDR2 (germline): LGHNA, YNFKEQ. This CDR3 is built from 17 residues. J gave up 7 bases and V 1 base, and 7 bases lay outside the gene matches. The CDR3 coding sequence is TGTGCCAGCAGCCAAGGACTAGCGGGAGAGATTGTCGGGGAGCTGTTTTTT. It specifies CASSQGLAGEIVGELFF.

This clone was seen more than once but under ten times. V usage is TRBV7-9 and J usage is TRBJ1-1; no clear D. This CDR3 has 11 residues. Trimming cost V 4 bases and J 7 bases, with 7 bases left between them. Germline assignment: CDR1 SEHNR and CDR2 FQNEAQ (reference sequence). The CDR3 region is CASSSGSEAFF. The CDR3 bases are TGTGCCAGCAGCTCTGGGAGTGAAGCTTTCTTT.

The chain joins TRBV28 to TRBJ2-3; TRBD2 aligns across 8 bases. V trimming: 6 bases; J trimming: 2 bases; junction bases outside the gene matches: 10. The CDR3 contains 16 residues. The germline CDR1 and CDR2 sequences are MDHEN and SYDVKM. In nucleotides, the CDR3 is TGTGCCAGCAGCCCCGGGAGCGGGGGCCTCACAGATACGCAGTATTTT. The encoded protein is CASSPGSGGLTDTQYF.

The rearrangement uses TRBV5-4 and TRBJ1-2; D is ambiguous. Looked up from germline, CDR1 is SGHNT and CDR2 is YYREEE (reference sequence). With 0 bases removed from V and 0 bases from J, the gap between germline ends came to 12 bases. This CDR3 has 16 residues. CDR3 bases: TGTGCCAGCAGCTTGGCATCCGGGGTCCCTAACTATGGCTACACCTTC. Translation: CASSLASGVPNYGYTF.

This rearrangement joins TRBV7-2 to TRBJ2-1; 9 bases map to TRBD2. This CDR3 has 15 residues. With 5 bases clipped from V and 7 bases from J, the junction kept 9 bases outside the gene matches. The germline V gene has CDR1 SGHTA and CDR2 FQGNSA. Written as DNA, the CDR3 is TGTGCCAGCAGCCCCCGATCTAGCGGGAAAAATGAGCAGTTCTTC. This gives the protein CASSPRSSGKNEQFF.

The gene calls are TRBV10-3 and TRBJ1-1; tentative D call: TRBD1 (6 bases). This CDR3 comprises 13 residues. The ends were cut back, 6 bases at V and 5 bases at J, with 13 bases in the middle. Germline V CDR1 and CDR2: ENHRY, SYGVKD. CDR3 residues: CAIRDSERTEAFF. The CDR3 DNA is TGTGCCATCAGGGACAGTGAACGGACTGAAGCTTTCTTT.

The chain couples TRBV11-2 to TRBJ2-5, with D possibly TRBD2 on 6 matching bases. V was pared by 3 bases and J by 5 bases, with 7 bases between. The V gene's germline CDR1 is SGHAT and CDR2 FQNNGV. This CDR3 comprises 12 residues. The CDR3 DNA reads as TGTGCCAGCAGCTTTGGGGGGGAGACCCAGTACTTC. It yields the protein CASSFGGETQYF.

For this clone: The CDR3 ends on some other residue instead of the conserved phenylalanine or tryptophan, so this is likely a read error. The CDR3 sequence: CASSEGRWQPQHL. The DNA for the CDR3 is TGTGCCAGCAGTGAGGGGCGGTGGCAGCCCCAGCATCTT. The chain has TRBV2 and TRBJ1-5; maybe TRBD1 (5 bases). The CDR3 sequence is 13 residues long. Looked up from germline, CDR1 is SNHLY and CDR2 is FYNNEI. V was trimmed by 3 bases and J by 7 bases, leaving 10 bases between them.

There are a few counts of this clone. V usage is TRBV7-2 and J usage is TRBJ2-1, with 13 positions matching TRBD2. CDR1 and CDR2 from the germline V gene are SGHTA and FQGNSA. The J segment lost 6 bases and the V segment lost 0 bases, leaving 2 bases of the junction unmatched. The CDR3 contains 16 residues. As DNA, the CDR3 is TGTGCCAGCAGCTTAGCGAGGACTAGCGGGGGCAATGAGCAGTTCTTC. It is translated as CASSLARTSGGNEQFF. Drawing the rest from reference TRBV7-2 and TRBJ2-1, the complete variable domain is GAGVSQSPSNKVTEKGKDVELRCDPISGHTALYWYRQSLGQGLEFLIYFQGNSAPDKSGLPSDRFSAERTGGSVSTLTIQRTQQEDSAVYLCASSLARTSGGNEQFFGPGTRLTVL.

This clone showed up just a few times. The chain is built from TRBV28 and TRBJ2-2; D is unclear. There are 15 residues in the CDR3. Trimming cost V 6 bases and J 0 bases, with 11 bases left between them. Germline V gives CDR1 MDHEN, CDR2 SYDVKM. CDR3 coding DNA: TGTGCCAGCAGCCCGGCCAGCGCGAACACCGGGGAGCTGTTTTTT. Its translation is CASSPASANTGELFF.

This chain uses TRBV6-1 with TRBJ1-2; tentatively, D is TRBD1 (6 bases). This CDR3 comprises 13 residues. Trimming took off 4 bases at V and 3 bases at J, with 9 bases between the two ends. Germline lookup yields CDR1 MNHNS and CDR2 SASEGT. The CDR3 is CASSADRYYGYTF. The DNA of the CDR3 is TGTGCCAGCAGTGCTGACAGGTACTATGGCTACACCTTC.

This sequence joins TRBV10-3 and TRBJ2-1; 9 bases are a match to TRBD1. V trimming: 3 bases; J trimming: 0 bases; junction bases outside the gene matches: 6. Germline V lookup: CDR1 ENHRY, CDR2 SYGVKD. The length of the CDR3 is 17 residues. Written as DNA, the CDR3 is TGTGCCATCAGTGAAGACAAGACAGGGGGCTCCTACAATGAGCAGTTCTTC. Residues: CAISEDKTGGSYNEQFF.

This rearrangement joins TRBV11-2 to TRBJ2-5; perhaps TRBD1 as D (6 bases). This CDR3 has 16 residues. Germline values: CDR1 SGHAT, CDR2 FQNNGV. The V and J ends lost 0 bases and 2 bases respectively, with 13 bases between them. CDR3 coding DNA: TGTGCCAGCAGCTTAGATCGGTTAGGACAGCAAGAGACCCAGTACTTC. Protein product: CASSLDRLGQQETQYF.

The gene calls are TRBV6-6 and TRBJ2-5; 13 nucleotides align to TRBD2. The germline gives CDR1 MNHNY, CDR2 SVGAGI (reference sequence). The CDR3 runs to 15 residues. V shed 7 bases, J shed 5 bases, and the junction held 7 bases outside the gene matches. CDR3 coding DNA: TGTGCCAGCAAACTACTAGCGGGAGGGGGTGAGACCCAGTACTTC. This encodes CASKLLAGGGETQYF.

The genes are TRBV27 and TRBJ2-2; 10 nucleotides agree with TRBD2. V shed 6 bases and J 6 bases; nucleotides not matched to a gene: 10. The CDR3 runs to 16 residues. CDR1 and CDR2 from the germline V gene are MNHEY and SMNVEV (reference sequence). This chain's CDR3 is CASRPLAGGGAGELFF. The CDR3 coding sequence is TGTGCCAGCAGACCCTTAGCGGGAGGTGGCGCCGGGGAGCTGTTTTTT.